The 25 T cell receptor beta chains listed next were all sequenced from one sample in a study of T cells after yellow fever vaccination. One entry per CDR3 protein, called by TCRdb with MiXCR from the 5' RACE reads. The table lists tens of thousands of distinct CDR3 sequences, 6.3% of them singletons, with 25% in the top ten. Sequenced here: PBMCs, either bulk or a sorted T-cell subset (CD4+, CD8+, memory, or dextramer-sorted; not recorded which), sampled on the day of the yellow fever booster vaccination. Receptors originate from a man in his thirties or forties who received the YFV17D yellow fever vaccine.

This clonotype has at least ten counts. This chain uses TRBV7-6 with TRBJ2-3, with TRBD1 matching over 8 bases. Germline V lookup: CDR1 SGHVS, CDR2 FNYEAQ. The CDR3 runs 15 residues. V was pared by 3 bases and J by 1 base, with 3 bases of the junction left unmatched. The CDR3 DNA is TGTGCCAGCAGCTTGCAGGGGGCAGGCACAGATACGCAGTATTTT. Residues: CASSLQGAGTDTQYF.

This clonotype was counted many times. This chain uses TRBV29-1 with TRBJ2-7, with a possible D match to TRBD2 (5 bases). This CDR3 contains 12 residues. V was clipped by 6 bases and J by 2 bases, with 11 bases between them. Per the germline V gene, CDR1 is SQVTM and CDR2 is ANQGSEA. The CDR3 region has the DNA TGCAGCGTACAACTAGTGACCTACGAGCAGTACTTC. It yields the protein CSVQLVTYEQYF.

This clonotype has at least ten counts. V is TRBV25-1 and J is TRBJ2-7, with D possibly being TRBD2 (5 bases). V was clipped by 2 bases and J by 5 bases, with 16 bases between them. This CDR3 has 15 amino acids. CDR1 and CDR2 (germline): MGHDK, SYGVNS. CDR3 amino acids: CASSENPSINNEQYF. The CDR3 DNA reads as TGTGCCAGCAGTGAAAACCCTAGCATCAATAACGAGCAGTACTTC.

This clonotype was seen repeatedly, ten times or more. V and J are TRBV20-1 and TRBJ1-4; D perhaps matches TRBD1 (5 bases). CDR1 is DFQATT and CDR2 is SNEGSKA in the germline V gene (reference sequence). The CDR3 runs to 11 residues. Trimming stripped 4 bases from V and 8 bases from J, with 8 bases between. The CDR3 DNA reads TGCAGTGCTACAAGGACAGAAAAACTGTTTTTT. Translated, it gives CSATRTEKLFF.

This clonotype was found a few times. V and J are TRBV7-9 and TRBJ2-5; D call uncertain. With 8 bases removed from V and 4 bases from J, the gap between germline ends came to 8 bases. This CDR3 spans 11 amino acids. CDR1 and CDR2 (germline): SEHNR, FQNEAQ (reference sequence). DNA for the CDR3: TGTGCCAGCCGCTCGGGAGAGACCCAGTACTTC. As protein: CASRSGETQYF. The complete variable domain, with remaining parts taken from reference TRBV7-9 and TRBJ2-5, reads DTGVSQNPRHKITKRGQNVTFRCDPISEHNRLYWYRQTLGQGPEFLTYFQNEAQLEKSRLLSDRFSAERPKGSFSTLEIQRTEQGDSAMYLCASRSGETQYFGPGTRLLVL.

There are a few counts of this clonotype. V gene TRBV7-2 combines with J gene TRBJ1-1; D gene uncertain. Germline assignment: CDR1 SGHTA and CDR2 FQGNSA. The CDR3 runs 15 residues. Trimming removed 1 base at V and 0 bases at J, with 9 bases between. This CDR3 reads CASSLEVRMNTEAFF. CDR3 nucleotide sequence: TGTGCCAGCAGCTTAGAGGTCAGAATGAACACTGAAGCTTTCTTT.

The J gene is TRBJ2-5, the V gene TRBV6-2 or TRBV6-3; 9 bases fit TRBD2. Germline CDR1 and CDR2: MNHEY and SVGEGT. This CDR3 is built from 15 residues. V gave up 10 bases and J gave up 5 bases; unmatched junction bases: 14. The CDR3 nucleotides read TGTGCCACGCTAACTTTGCGGGAGGGCCGCGAGACCCAGTACTTC. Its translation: CATLTLREGRETQYF.

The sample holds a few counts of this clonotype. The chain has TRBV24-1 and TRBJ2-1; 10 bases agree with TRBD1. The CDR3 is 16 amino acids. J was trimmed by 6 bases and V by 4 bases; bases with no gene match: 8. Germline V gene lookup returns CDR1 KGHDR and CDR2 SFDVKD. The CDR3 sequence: CATSEFSGQGFNEQFF. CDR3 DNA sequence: TGTGCCACCAGTGAATTTTCGGGACAGGGGTTCAATGAGCAGTTCTTC.

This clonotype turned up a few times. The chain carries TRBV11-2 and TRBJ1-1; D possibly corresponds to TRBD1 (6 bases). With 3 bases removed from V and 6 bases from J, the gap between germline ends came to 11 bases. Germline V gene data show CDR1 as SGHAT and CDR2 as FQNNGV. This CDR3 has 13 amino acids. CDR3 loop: CASSFLQGAEAFF. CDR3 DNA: TGTGCCAGCAGCTTTTTACAGGGTGCTGAAGCTTTCTTT.

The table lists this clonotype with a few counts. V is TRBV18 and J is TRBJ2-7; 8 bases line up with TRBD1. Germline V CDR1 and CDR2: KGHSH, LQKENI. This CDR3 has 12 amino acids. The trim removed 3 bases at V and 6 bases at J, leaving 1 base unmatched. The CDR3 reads CASSPGQVEQYF. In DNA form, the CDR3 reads TGTGCCAGCTCACCGGGACAGGTCGAGCAGTACTTC.

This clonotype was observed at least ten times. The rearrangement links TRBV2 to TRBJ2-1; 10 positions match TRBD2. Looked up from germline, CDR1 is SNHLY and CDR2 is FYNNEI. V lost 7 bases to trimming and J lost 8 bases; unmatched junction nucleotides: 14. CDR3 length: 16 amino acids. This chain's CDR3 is CASIRSGLAVPDEQFF. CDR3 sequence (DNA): TGTGCCAGCATACGGTCCGGACTAGCGGTTCCGGATGAGCAGTTCTTC.

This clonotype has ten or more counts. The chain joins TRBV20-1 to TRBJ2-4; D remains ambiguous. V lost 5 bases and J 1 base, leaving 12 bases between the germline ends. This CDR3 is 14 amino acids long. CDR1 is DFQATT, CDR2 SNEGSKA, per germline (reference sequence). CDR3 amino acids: CSASQLAAKNIQYF. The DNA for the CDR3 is TGCAGTGCTTCCCAGTTGGCGGCCAAAAACATTCAGTACTTC.

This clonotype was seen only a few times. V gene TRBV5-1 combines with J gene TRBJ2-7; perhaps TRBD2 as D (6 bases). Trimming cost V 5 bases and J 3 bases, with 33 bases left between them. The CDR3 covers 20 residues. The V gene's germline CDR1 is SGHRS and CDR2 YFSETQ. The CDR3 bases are TGCGCCAGCAGTCAAGGAGGGGCAGGTTTCTCTCGACTGGGTAACTACGAGCAGTACTTC. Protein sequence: CASSQGGAGFSRLGNYEQYF.

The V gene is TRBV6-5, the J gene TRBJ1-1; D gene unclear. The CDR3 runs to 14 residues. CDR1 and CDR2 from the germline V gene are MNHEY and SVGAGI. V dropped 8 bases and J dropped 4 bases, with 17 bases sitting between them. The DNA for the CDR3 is TGTGCCAGCGGGCGACTCGGAGTAGGCACTGAAGCTTTCTTT. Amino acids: CASGRLGVGTEAFF.

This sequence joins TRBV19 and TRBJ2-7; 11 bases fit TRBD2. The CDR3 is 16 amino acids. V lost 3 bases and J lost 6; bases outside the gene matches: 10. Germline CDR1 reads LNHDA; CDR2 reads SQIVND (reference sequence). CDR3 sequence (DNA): TGTGCCAGTAGTATGAAACTAGCGGGAGTAGCTATCGAGCAGTACTTC. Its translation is CASSMKLAGVAIEQYF.

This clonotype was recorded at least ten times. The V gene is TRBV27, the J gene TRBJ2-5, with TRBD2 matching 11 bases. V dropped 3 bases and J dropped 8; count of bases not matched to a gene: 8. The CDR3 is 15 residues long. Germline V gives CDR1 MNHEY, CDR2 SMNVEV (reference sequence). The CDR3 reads CASSLTSGAPSTQYF. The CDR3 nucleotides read TGTGCCAGCAGTTTGACTAGCGGGGCCCCGAGTACCCAGTACTTC.

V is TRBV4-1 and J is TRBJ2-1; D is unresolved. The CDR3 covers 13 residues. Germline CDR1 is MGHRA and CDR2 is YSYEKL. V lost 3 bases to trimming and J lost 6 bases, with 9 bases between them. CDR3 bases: TGCGCCAGCAGCCACGCCCTCGGCAATGAGCAGTTCTTC. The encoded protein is CASSHALGNEQFF.

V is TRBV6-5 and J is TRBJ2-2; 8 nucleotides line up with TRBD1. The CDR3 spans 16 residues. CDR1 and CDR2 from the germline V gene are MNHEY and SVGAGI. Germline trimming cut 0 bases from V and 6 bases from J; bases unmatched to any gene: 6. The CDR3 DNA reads TGTGCCAGCAGTTACTCGGGCAGGGGGCGCGCCGGGGAGCTGTTTTTT. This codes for CASSYSGRGRAGELFF.

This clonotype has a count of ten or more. DNA for the CDR3: TGTGCCAGCATCGTATCCACTGAAGCTTTCTTT. It codes for CASIVSTEAFF. The chain couples TRBV28 to TRBJ1-1; D is undetermined. V shed 7 bases and J shed 4 bases, with 7 bases lying between them. CDR1 and CDR2 (germline): MDHEN, SYDVKM. The CDR3 sequence is 11 residues long.

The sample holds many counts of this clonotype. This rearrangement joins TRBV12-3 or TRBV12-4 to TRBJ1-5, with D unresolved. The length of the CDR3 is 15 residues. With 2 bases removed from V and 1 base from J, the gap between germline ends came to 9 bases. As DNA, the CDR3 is TGTGCCAGCAGTTTACGGCTTTTGAGCAATCAGCCCCAGCATTTT. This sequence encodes CASSLRLLSNQPQHF.

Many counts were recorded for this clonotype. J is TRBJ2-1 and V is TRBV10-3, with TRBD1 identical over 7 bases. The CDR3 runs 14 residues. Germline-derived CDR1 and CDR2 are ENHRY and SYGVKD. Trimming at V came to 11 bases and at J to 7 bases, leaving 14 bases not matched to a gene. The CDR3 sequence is CASSRQGKPNEQFF. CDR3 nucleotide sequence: TGTGCCTCCTCGCGACAGGGAAAGCCGAATGAGCAGTTCTTC.

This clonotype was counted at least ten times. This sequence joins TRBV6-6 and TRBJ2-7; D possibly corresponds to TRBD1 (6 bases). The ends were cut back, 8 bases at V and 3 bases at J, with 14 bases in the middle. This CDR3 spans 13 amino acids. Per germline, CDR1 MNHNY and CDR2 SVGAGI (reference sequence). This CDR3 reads CASGVDSDYEQYF. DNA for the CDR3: TGTGCCAGCGGGGTGGACAGCGACTACGAGCAGTACTTC.

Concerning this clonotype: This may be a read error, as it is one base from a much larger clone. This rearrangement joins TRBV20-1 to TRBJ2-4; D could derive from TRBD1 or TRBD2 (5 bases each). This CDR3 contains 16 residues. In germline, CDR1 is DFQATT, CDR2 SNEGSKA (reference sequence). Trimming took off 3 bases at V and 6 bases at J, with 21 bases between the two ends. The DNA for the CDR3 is TGCAGTGCTAGGGGGGATTGGCCAGGGACGGCAAACATTCAGTACTTC. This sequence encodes CSARGDWPGTANIQYF.

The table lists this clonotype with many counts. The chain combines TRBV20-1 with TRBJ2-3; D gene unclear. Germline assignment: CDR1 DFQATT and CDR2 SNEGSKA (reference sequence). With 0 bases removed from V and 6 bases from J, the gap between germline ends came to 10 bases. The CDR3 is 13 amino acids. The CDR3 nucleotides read TGCAGTGCTAGAGATTCCGAGTGGGATACGCAGTATTTT. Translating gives CSARDSEWDTQYF.

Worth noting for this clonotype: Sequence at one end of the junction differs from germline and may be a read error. The CDR3 sequence is CASRDRVYNVQFF. The CDR3 DNA reads as TGTGCCAGCAGGGACAGGGTGTACAATGTGCAGTTCTTC. The chain uses TRBV28 and TRBJ2-1, with 8 bases matching TRBD1. Germline CDR1 and CDR2: MDHEN and SYDVKM. The length of the CDR3 is 13 residues.